These 5 T cell receptor beta chains were sequenced from one sample in a study of T cell responses to AZD1222 COVID-19 vaccine. Data came from immunoSEQ multiplex PCR; TCRdb stores just in-frame clones and leaves some out. The table shows about 100,000 clones, with 87% occurring only once. Material: peripheral blood, obtained on day 0 of AZD1222 vaccination. The receptors here all came from an adult in good health.

CDR3 protein: CSASGLAANTGELFF. The CDR3 DNA sequence: TGCAGTGCTAGTGGGCTAGCGGCTAACACCGGGGAGCTGTTTTTT. The rearrangement links TRBV20-1 to TRBJ2-2, with 7 bases aligning to TRBD2. With 3 bases clipped from V and 2 bases from J, the junction kept 6 bases outside the gene matches. Germline V gene data show CDR1 as DFQATT and CDR2 as SNEGSKA (reference sequence). The CDR3 covers 15 residues.

The chain links TRBV7-9 to TRBJ1-1; 7 nucleotides align to TRBD1. J gave up 5 bases and V 5 bases, and 14 bases lay outside the gene matches. This CDR3 has 16 residues. Germline loops: CDR1 SEHNR, CDR2 FQNEAQ (reference sequence). The CDR3 bases are TGTGCCAGCAGCCCCATAGTACAGGGGTTTACAACTGAAGCTTTCTTT. Its translation is CASSPIVQGFTTEAFF.

This clone has only one observation. V gene TRBV29-1 combines with J gene TRBJ1-5, with TRBD1 as a possible D gene (5 bases). Trimming removed 5 bases from V and 5 bases from J, with 13 bases in between. CDR3 length: 13 amino acids. Germline V gene sequence: CDR1 SQVTM, CDR2 ANQGSEA. CDR3 DNA sequence: TGCAGCGTTAGATTGGGGGTAGATCAGCCCCAGCATTTT. Translating gives CSVRLGVDQPQHF.

The rearrangement uses TRBV5-6 and TRBJ2-2, with D possibly matching TRBD1 (5 bases). From germline, CDR1 is SGHDT and CDR2 YYEEEE. CDR3 size: 13 residues. V shed 4 bases and J shed 4 bases, with 8 bases lying between them. CDR3 bases: TGTGCCAGCAGCCGAACAGGCACCGGGGAGCTGTTTTTT. This sequence encodes CASSRTGTGELFF. Full variable domain (rest looked up from reference TRBV5-6 and TRBJ2-2): DAGVTQSPTHLIKTRGQQVTLRCSPKSGHDTVSWYQQALGQGPQFIFQYYEEEERQRGNFPDRFSGHQFPNYSSELNVNALLLGDSALYLCASSRTGTGELFFGEGSRLTVL.

This sequence joins TRBV30 and TRBJ2-7, with D possibly TRBD2 on 7 matching bases. Germline V CDR1 and CDR2: GTSNPN, SVGIG (reference sequence). V shed 1 base and J shed 3 bases, with 13 bases lying between them. This CDR3 has 14 amino acids. The CDR3: CAWSGGGGIYEQYF. The DNA for the CDR3 is TGTGCCTGGAGTGGGGGAGGGGGAATCTACGAGCAGTACTTC.